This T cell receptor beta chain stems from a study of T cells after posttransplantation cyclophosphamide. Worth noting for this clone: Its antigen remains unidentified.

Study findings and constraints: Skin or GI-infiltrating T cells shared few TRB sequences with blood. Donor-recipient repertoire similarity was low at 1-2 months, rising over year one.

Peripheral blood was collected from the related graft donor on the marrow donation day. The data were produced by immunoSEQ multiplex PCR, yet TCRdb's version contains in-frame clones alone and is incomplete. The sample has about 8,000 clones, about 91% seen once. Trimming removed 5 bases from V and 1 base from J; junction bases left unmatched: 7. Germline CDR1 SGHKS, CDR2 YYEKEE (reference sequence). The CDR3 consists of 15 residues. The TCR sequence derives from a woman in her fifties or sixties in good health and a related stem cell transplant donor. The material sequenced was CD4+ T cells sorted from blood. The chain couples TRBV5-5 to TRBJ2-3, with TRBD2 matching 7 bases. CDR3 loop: CASRRASGGTDTQYF. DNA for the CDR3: TGTGCCAGCAGACGCGCTAGCGGAGGCACAGATACGCAGTATTTT.